These 7 T cell receptor beta chains came from one sample sequenced in a study of T cell responses to AZD1222 COVID-19 vaccine. Profiling relied on immunoSEQ multiplex PCR, and the TCRdb table lists in-frame clones only, not all of them. Here the sample spans 150,000 to 200,000 clones, 75% to 90% being singletons. This specimen was peripheral blood, taken on day 0 of AZD1222 vaccination. The receptors shown here come from an adult in good health.

This sequence joins TRBV5-4 and TRBJ2-1, with D possibly matching TRBD2 (5 bases). CDR3 length equals 13 residues. CDR1 is SGHNT, CDR2 YYREEE, per germline (reference sequence). Trimming cost V 0 bases and J 13 bases, with 14 bases left between them. The CDR3 DNA reads as TGTGCCAGCAGCTTGGCCGGTCCGGGGAGACAGTTCTTC. It yields the protein CASSLAGPGRQFF.

The chain recombines TRBV10-3 with TRBJ1-6; possible D gene TRBD1, 6 bases. This CDR3 is built from 14 residues. Looked up from germline, CDR1 is ENHRY and CDR2 is SYGVKD. Trimming removed 5 bases at V and 7 bases at J, with 12 bases between. CDR3 coding DNA: TGTGCCATCAGTCAGGGGAGCACGAATTCACCCCTCCACTTT. Protein sequence: CAISQGSTNSPLHF.

The chain employs TRBV28 and TRBJ1-2, with 9 bases matching TRBD1. CDR1 and CDR2 from the germline V gene are MDHEN and SYDVKM. Trimming removed 3 bases from V and 0 bases from J; junction bases left unmatched: 5. The CDR3 is 16 amino acids. The CDR3 reads CASSFTGGLTNYGYTF. Here the CDR3 DNA reads TGTGCCAGCAGTTTCACAGGGGGCCTTACTAACTATGGCTACACCTTC.

V usage is TRBV28 and J usage is TRBJ1-5, with D perhaps TRBD1 (5 bases). The CDR3 has 15 amino acids. The germline V gene encodes CDR1 MDHEN and CDR2 SYDVKM. Trimming took off 3 bases at V and 0 bases at J, with 9 bases between the two ends. CDR3 region: CASSLGGNSNQPQHF. As DNA, the CDR3 is TGTGCCAGCAGTTTGGGGGGGAATAGCAATCAGCCCCAGCATTTT.

The chain employs TRBV7-9 and TRBJ1-1, with D possibly being TRBD1 (5 bases). With 5 bases removed from V and 8 bases from J, the gap between germline ends came to 18 bases. The CDR3 has 14 residues. Germline values: CDR1 SEHNR, CDR2 FQNEAQ (reference sequence). CDR3 in amino acids: CASSDGQGASEAFF. The CDR3 DNA sequence: TGTGCCAGCAGCGACGGACAAGGGGCGTCCGAAGCTTTCTTT.

This clone has just a few counts. The same CDR3 is also encoded by other DNA sequences in this sample. The chain couples TRBV3-1 (or the pseudogene TRBV3-2) to TRBJ1-5; D is perhaps TRBD1 (6 bases). This CDR3 has 14 amino acids. Germline V gene lookup returns CDR1 LGHDT and CDR2 YNNKEL (reference sequence). The V and J ends lost 1 base and 2 bases respectively, with 6 bases between them. The CDR3 protein is CASSQGTGNQPQHF. The CDR3 DNA reads as TGTGCCAGCAGCCAAGGGACAGGCAATCAGCCCCAGCATTTT.

On this clone itself: The junction differs from germline at one of its ends, possibly a read error. The V and J genes are TRBV7-9 and TRBJ2-7, with 7 bases matching TRBD1. CDR1 is SEHNR, CDR2 FQNEAQ, per germline (reference sequence). The CDR3 is made up of 13 amino acids. CDR3 sequence (DNA): TGTGCCAGCAGCTTAGAGCCAGGGGGAGAGTGCTGCTTC. It translates to CASSLEPGGECCF. The whole variable domain, filled in from reference TRBV7-9 and TRBJ2-7, reads DTGVSQNPRHKITKRGQNVTFRCDPISEHNRLYWYRQTLGQGPEFLTYFQNEAQLEKSRLLSDRFSAERPKGSFSTLEIQRTEQGDSAMYLCASSLEPGGECCFGPGTRLTVT.